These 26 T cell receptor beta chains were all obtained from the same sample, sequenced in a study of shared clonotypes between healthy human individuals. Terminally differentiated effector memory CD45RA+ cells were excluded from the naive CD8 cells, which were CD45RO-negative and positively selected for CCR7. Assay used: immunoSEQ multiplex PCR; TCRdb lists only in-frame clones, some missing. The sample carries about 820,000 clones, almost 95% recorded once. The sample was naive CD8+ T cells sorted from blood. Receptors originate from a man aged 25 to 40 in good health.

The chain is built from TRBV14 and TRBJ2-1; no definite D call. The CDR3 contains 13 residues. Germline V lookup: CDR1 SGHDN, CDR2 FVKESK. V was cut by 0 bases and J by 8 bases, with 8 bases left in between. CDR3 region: CASSQDPGDEQFF. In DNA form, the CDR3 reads TGTGCCAGCAGCCAAGACCCGGGCGATGAGCAGTTCTTC.

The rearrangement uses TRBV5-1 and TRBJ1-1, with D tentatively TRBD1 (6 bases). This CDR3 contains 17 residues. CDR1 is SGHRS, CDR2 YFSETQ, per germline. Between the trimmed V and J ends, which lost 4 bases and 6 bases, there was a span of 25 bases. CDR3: CASSTSRDTALKAEAFF. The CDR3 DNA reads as TGCGCCAGCAGCACCTCAAGGGACACAGCTTTGAAGGCTGAAGCTTTCTTT.

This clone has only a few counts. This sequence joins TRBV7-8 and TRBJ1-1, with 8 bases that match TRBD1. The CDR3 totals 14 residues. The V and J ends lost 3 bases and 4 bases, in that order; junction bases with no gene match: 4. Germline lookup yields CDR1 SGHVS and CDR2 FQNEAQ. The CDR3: CASSFRTGGTEAFF. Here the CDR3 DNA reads TGTGCCAGCAGCTTTAGAACAGGGGGCACTGAAGCTTTCTTT.

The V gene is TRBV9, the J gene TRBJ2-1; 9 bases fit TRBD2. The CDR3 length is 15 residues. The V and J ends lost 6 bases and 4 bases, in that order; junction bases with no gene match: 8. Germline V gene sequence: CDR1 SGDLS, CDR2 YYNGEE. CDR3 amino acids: CASTFGAGGYNEQFF. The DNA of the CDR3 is TGTGCCAGCACCTTCGGAGCGGGAGGATACAATGAGCAGTTCTTC.

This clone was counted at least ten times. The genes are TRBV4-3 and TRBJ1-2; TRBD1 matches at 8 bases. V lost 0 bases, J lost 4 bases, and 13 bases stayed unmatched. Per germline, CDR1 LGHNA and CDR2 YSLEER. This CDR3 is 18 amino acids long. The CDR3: CASSQDRDRMMIRYGYTF. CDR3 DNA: TGCGCCAGCAGCCAAGATCGGGACAGGATGATGATTCGCTATGGCTACACCTTC.

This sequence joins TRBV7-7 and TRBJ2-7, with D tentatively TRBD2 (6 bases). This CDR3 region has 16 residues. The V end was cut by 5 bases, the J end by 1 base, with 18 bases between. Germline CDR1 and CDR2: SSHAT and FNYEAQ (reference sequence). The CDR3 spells CASSPNRLGTSYEQYF. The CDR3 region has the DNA TGTGCCAGCAGCCCCAACCGCCTCGGGACTTCCTACGAGCAGTACTTC.

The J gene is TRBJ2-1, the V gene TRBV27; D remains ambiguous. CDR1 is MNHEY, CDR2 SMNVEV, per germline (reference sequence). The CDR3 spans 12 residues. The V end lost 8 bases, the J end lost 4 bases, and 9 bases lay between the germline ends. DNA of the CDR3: TGTGCCAGCTGTACCGGGTACAATGAGCAGTTCTTC. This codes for CASCTGYNEQFF.

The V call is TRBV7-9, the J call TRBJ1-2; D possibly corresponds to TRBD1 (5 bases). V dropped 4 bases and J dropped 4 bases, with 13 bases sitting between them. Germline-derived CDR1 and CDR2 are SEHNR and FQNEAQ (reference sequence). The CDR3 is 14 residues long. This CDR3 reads CASSSGIVGYGYTF. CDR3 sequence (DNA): TGTGCCAGCAGCTCAGGGATTGTCGGCTATGGCTACACCTTC.

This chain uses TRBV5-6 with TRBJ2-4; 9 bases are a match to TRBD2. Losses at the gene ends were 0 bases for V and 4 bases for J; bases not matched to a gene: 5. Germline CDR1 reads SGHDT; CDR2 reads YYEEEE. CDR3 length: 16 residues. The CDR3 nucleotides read TGTGCCAGCAGCTTGGGTGCTAGCGGGACTAAAAACATTCAGTACTTC. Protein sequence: CASSLGASGTKNIQYF.

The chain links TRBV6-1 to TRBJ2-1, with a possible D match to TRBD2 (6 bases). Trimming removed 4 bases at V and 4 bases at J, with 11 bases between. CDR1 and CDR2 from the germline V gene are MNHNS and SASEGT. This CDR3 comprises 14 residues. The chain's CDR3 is CASSVAELYNEQFF. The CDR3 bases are TGTGCCAGCAGTGTAGCGGAACTTTACAATGAGCAGTTCTTC.

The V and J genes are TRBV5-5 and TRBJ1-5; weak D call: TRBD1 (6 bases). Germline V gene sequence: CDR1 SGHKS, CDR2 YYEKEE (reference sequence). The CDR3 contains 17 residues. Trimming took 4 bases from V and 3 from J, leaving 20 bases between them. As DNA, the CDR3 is TGTGCCAGCAGCCCAGACAGGACGGAAGACCTCAATCAGCCCCAGCATTTT. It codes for CASSPDRTEDLNQPQHF.

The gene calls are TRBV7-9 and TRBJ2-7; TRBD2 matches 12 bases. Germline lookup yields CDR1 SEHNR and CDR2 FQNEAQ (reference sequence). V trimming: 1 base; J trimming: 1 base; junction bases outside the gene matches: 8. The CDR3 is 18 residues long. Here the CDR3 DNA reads TGTGCCAGCAGCTTAGGGGGGTTGACTAGCGGGAGATCCTACGAGCAGTACTTC. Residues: CASSLGGLTSGRSYEQYF.

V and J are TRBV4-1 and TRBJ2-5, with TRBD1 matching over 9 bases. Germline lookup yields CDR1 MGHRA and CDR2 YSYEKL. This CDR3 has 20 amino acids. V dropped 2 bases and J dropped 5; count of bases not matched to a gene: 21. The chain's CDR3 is CASSQQGVSATGGFWETQYF. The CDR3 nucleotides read TGCGCCAGCAGCCAACAAGGCGTCTCCGCGACAGGGGGTTTTTGGGAGACCCAGTACTTC.

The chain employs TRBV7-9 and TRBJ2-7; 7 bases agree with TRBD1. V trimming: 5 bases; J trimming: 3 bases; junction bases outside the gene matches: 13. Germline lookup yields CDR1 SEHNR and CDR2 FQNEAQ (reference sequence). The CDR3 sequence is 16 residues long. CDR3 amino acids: CASSQGVWGDGYEQYF. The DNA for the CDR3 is TGTGCCAGCAGCCAGGGGGTCTGGGGAGATGGCTACGAGCAGTACTTC.

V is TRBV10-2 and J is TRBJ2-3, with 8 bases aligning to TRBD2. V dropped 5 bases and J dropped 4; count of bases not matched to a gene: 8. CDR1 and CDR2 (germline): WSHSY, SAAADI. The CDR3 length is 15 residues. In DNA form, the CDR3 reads TGCGCCAGCAGTCCGGTCTGGCGGGAGGCAGATACGCAGTATTTT. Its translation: CASSPVWREADTQYF.

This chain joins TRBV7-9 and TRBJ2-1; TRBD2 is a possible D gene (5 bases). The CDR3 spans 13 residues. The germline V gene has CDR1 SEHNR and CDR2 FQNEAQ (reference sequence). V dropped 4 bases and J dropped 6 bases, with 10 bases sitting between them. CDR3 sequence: CASSSGAVNEQFF. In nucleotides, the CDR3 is TGTGCCAGCAGCTCAGGAGCGGTCAATGAGCAGTTCTTC.

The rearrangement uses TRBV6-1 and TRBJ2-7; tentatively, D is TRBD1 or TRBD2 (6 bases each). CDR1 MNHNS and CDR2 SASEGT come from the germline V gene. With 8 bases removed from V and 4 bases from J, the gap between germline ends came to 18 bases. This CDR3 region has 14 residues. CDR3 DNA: TGTGCCAGCGAGTGGGGAGGAGGGGGATACGAGCAGTACTTC. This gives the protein CASEWGGGGYEQYF.

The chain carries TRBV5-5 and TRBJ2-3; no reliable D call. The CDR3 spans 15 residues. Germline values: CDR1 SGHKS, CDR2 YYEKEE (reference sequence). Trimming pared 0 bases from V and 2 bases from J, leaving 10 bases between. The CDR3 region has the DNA TGTGCCAGCAGCTTGGAACAGAGCGTCACAGATACGCAGTATTTT. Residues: CASSLEQSVTDTQYF.

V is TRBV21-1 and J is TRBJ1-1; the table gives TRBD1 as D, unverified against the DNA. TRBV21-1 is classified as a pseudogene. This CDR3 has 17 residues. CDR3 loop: CASSKDRRDRGLTEAFF. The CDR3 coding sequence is TGTGCCAGCAGCAAAGATAGAAGAGACAGGGGGCTCACTGAAGCTTTCTTT.

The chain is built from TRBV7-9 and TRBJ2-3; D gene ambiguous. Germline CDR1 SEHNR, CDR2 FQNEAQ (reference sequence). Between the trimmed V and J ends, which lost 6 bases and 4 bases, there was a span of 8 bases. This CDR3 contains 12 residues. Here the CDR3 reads CASRYIADTQYF. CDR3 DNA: TGTGCCAGCAGATACATCGCAGATACGCAGTATTTT.

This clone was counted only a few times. CDR3 amino acids: CASSLGTAELFF. CDR3 sequence (DNA): TGTGCCAGCAGCTTAGGGACCGCCGAACTGTTTTTT. The chain couples TRBV7-9 to TRBJ1-4; D is uncertain. Per germline, CDR1 SEHNR and CDR2 FQNEAQ (reference sequence). CDR3 length: 12 residues. V shed 1 base and J shed 12 bases, with 9 bases lying between them.

CDR3 region: CASSEEGDRAEAFF. CDR3 sequence (DNA): TGCGCCAGCAGCGAGGAAGGGGACCGGGCTGAAGCTTTCTTT. The J gene is TRBJ1-1, the V gene TRBV5-1, with D tentatively TRBD1 (5 bases). Germline CDR1 SGHRS, CDR2 YFSETQ. V was cut by 4 bases and J by 6 bases, with 16 bases left in between. This CDR3 contains 14 residues.

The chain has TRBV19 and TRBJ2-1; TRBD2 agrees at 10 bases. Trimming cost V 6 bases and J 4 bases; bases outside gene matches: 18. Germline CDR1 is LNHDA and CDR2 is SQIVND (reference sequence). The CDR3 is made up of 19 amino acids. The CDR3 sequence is CASRTSGLARPTEYNEQFF. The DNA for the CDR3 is TGTGCCAGTAGAACCTCGGGACTAGCGAGACCAACTGAATACAATGAGCAGTTCTTC.

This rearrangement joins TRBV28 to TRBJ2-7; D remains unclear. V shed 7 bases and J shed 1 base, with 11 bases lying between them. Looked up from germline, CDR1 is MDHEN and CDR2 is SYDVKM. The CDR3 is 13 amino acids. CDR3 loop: CASTDQASYEQYF. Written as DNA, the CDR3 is TGTGCCAGCACCGACCAAGCGTCCTACGAGCAGTACTTC. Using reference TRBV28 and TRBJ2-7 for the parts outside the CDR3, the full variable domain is DVKVTQSSRYLVKRTGEKVFLECVQDMDHENMFWYRQDPGLGLRLIYFSYDVKMKEKGDIPEGYSVSREKKERFSLILESASTNQTSMYLCASTDQASYEQYFGPGTRLTVT.

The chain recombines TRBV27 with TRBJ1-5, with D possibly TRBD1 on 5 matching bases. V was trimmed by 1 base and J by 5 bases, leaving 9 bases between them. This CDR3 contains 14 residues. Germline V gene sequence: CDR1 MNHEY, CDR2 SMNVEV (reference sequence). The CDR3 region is CASSLWRGDQPQHF. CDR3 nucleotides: TGTGCCAGCAGTTTATGGCGGGGGGATCAGCCCCAGCATTTT.

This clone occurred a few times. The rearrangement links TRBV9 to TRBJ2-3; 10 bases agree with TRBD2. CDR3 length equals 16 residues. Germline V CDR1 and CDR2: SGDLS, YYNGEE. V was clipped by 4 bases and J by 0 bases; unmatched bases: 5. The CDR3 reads CASSPGLAVSTDTQYF. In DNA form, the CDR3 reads TGTGCCAGCAGCCCAGGACTAGCGGTTAGCACAGATACGCAGTATTTT.